This TCR beta chain originates from a study of beta chain features in type 1 diabetes. TCRB transcripts that were expressed got sequenced, as all of the isolated RNA had been reverse transcribed. Naive, central memory and regulatory T cell samples averaged roughly 3.5 million reads. The data were produced by immunoSEQ multiplex PCR, yet TCRdb's version contains in-frame clones alone and is incomplete. The sample holds about 660,000 clones, around 15% seen once. A word on this clone: Antigen unknown.

Study-wide results and limits: Cells with high TCR expression could be over-represented by cDNA sequencing. Patients with Type 1 diabetes showed moderately but significantly shorter TCRB CDR3s in all four CD4+ subsets.

Germline V lookup: CDR1 GTSNPN, CDR2 SVGIG (reference sequence). The V and J ends lost 4 bases and 2 bases respectively, with 17 bases between them. The CDR3 spans 15 residues. This receptor was identified in a man aged 18 to 29 with type 1 diabetes. This rearrangement joins TRBV30 to TRBJ1-1; D unresolved. The sequenced sample was naive CD4+ T cells from blood. For the CDR3, the DNA is TGTGCCTGGACCCCGTGGTCAACTCTTAACACTGAAGCTTTCTTT. Its protein is CAWTPWSTLNTEAFF.